These 22 T cell receptor beta chains were all obtained from the same sample, sequenced in a study of T cell responses to AZD1222 COVID-19 vaccine. Sequenced by immunoSEQ multiplex PCR; TCRdb stores in-frame clones only, minus some. The sample lists tens of thousands of clones; around 73% were seen once. Here the sequenced sample was peripheral blood, taken on day 0 of AZD1222 vaccination. The receptors stem from an adult in good health.

As DNA, the CDR3 is TGCGCCAGCAGCTTGACTCAGAGCTCCTACAATGAGCAGTTCTTC. Its protein product is CASSLTQSSYNEQFF. The chain employs TRBV5-1 and TRBJ2-1; D ambiguous. Per germline, CDR1 SGHRS and CDR2 YFSETQ. This CDR3 is 15 amino acids long. Trimming left V 1 base short and J 0 bases short, with 8 bases between.

This clone has a single count. The CDR3 DNA sequence: TGCGCCAGCAGCTTGGGGCCAGGTGGCTCCTACGAGCAGTACTTC. As protein: CASSLGPGGSYEQYF. The chain joins TRBV5-1 to TRBJ2-7; D gene ambiguous. Trimming took 0 bases from V and 0 from J, leaving 10 bases between them. CDR1 is SGHRS, CDR2 YFSETQ, per germline. CDR3 length equals 15 residues.

Only a few counts were recorded for this clone. This chain connects TRBV12-3 or TRBV12-4 to TRBJ2-7; the D gene is possibly TRBD1 (6 bases). The V end lost 6 bases, the J end lost 5 bases, and 11 bases lay between the germline ends. The CDR3 extends over 12 amino acids. The CDR3, as DNA: TGTGCCAGCAGAGCCCAGGGGAACGAGCAGTACTTC. Amino acids: CASRAQGNEQYF.

The chain employs TRBV2 and TRBJ1-5; tentative D call: TRBD1 (6 bases). V dropped 1 base and J dropped 5 bases, with 12 bases sitting between them. The CDR3 runs 15 residues. Germline lookup yields CDR1 SNHLY and CDR2 FYNNEI. DNA for the CDR3: TGTGCCAGCAGTGAAGAAGGGGGGCAGGATCAGCCCCAGCATTTT. Translating gives CASSEEGGQDQPQHF.

The chain has TRBV5-1 and TRBJ2-5; 7 bases fit TRBD1. V dropped 4 bases and J dropped 2; count of bases not matched to a gene: 2. The CDR3 totals 13 residues. CDR1 is SGHRS, CDR2 YFSETQ, per germline. The chain's CDR3 is CASSVTGQETQYF. The CDR3 DNA reads as TGCGCCAGCAGCGTGACAGGGCAAGAGACCCAGTACTTC.

The CDR3, as DNA: TGTGCCAGCAGCTTGACGGACAATGAGCAGTTCTTC. This codes for CASSLTDNEQFF. This sequence joins TRBV5-4 and TRBJ2-1; no firm D call. The CDR3 is 12 residues long. Germline loops: CDR1 SGHNT, CDR2 YYREEE (reference sequence). The V and J ends lost 1 base and 5 bases respectively, with 4 bases between them.

The V gene is TRBV11-2, the J gene TRBJ2-7; D is undetermined. Germline V gene data show CDR1 as SGHAT and CDR2 as FQNNGV. This CDR3 is 14 amino acids long. Trimming removed 3 bases at V and 7 bases at J, with 16 bases between. The CDR3 nucleotides are TGTGCCAGCAGCTTTTTCCGGACGAACCTAGAGCAGTACTTC. Translating it yields CASSFFRTNLEQYF.

The chain has TRBV9 and TRBJ2-1; TRBD2 aligns across 9 bases. Germline V gene sequence: CDR1 SGDLS, CDR2 YYNGEE. The CDR3 is made up of 17 amino acids. V lost 0 bases to trimming and J lost 5 bases; unmatched junction nucleotides: 9. Here the CDR3 reads CASSVGIAGELDNEQFF. In nucleotides, the CDR3 is TGTGCCAGCAGCGTAGGGATAGCGGGAGAATTGGACAATGAGCAGTTCTTC.

V gene TRBV12-3 or TRBV12-4 combines with J gene TRBJ1-6; D call uncertain. V was trimmed by 6 bases and J by 9 bases, leaving 9 bases between them. This CDR3 spans 12 amino acids. Here the CDR3 reads CASRRTTSPLHF. For the CDR3, the DNA is TGTGCCAGCAGACGGACGACTTCACCCCTCCACTTT.

The chain couples TRBV6-5 to TRBJ2-3, with TRBD1 matching over 11 bases. Looked up from germline, CDR1 is MNHEY and CDR2 is SVGAGI. Germline trimming cut 11 bases from V and 2 bases from J; bases unmatched to any gene: 9. The CDR3 spans 15 residues. CDR3 sequence (DNA): TGTGCCTGCCATTGGACAGGGGGCTCCACAGATACGCAGTATTTT. Encoded protein: CACHWTGGSTDTQYF.

This clone was found a few times. V is TRBV6-2 or TRBV6-3 and J is TRBJ2-4; maybe TRBD2 (6 bases). V lost 6 bases, J lost 4 bases, and 19 bases lay in between. The CDR3 is made up of 16 amino acids. Per germline, CDR1 MNHEY and CDR2 SVGEGT. For the CDR3, the DNA is TGTGCCAGCAGCAGACACCGGGACTCATTTAAAAACATTCAGTACTTC. The encoded protein is CASSRHRDSFKNIQYF.

The gene calls are TRBV21-1 and TRBJ1-2; TRBD1, the table's D call, lacks a check against the DNA. TRBV21-1 is assigned pseudogene status. This CDR3 contains 14 residues. CDR3 nucleotide sequence: TGTGCCATCCGACTCTCGACAGGCTGTTACGGCTACACCTTC. Translating gives CAIRLSTGCYGYTF.

The V gene is TRBV12-5, the J gene TRBJ1-2, with D hard to call. The germline V and J ends were trimmed by 5 bases and 0 bases, with 13 bases remaining between them. The CDR3 spans 15 residues. Germline loops: CDR1 LGHNT, CDR2 FRNRAP. CDR3 region: CASGVGPPANYGYTF. CDR3 bases: TGTGCTAGTGGTGTGGGCCCCCCTGCTAACTATGGCTACACCTTC.

The CDR3 DNA sequence: TGTGCCAGCAGCCCCAAGACAGGGGGGTGTAGCAATCAGCCCCAGCATTTT. Translating it yields CASSPKTGGCSNQPQHF. This chain links TRBV11-3 with TRBJ1-5; 9 positions agree with TRBD1. Germline CDR1 is SGHNT and CDR2 is YENEEA. J was trimmed by 0 bases and V by 5 bases; bases with no gene match: 8. The CDR3 sequence is 17 residues long.

V is TRBV5-1 and J is TRBJ2-7; 10 positions match TRBD2. V shed 3 bases, J shed 7 bases, and the junction held 7 bases outside the gene matches. Germline-derived CDR1 and CDR2 are SGHRS and YFSETQ. CDR3 length: 14 residues. The CDR3 DNA follows: TGCGCCAGCAGCTCGGGACTAGCGTCGGGGGAGCAGTACTTC. This sequence encodes CASSSGLASGEQYF.

The chain uses TRBV7-2 and TRBJ1-1, with 9 bases that match TRBD1. The CDR3 runs 13 residues. J lost 5 bases, V lost 6 bases, and 4 bases had no gene match. Germline CDR1 and CDR2: SGHTA and FQGNSA. CDR3 nucleotides: TGTGCCAGCAGGAGACAGGGGGATACTGAAGCTTTCTTT. Translating it yields CASRRQGDTEAFF.

This chain connects TRBV9 to TRBJ2-3, with 7 nucleotides matching TRBD2. Trimming cost V 4 bases and J 2 bases; bases outside gene matches: 7. The CDR3 consists of 15 residues. Germline-derived CDR1 and CDR2 are SGDLS and YYNGEE. The CDR3: CASSTRWDYTDTQYF. The CDR3 DNA is TGTGCCAGCAGCACCCGTTGGGACTACACAGATACGCAGTATTTT.

The chain is built from TRBV2 and TRBJ2-7; no definite D call. Trimming cost V 6 bases and J 4 bases, with 13 bases left between them. This CDR3 contains 13 residues. Looked up from germline, CDR1 is SNHLY and CDR2 is FYNNEI. DNA for the CDR3: TGTGCCAGCAGATCTTCCAGACTTTACGAGCAGTACTTC. Encoded protein: CASRSSRLYEQYF.

The rearrangement links TRBV18 to TRBJ2-5; possibly TRBD1 for D (5 bases). This CDR3 has 16 residues. The V and J ends lost 2 bases and 2 bases respectively, with 15 bases between them. From germline, CDR1 is KGHSH and CDR2 LQKENI. The CDR3 DNA reads as TGTGCCAGCTCACCAGACAGAGCTGAGGTGCAAGAGACCCAGTACTTC. Translating it yields CASSPDRAEVQETQYF.

This clone was picked up a small number of times. V and J are TRBV9 and TRBJ1-2; D uncertain. This CDR3 region has 14 residues. Trimming left V 2 bases short and J 14 bases short, with 22 bases between. CDR1 is SGDLS and CDR2 is YYNGEE in the germline V gene. The CDR3 protein is CASSVRMGRAGGTF. In nucleotides, the CDR3 is TGTGCCAGCAGCGTCAGGATGGGGAGGGCCGGAGGGACCTTC.

The genes are TRBV11-2 and TRBJ2-3; 14 bases are shared with TRBD2. Germline V gene sequence: CDR1 SGHAT, CDR2 FQNNGV. V shed 5 bases and J 7 bases; nucleotides not matched to a gene: 8. The CDR3 totals 16 residues. CDR3 DNA sequence: TGTGCCAGCAGCCGTAAGACTAGCGGGAGGGCTCATACGCAGTATTTT. Translation gives CASSRKTSGRAHTQYF.

This chain links TRBV4-3 with TRBJ2-2; D not certain. Trimming removed 4 bases from V and 6 bases from J, with 18 bases in between. This CDR3 is built from 16 residues. Germline V gene sequence: CDR1 LGHNA, CDR2 YSLEER. The CDR3 loop reads CASSPLWVLQAGELFF. The CDR3 region has the DNA TGCGCCAGCAGCCCCCTTTGGGTTCTTCAGGCCGGGGAGCTGTTTTTT.